This T cell receptor (beta chain) was profiled in a study of blood T cell repertoires in COVID-19. Study context: The samples span acute and convalescent COVID-19 from the United States, Italy and Spain.

The CDR3 consists of 16 residues. CDR1 is MGHDK, CDR2 SYGVNS, per germline. V lost 6 bases and J lost 5; bases outside the gene matches: 6. Sequencing used immunoSEQ multiplex PCR; TCRdb keeps in-frame clones, though not all of them. The data show 150,000 or so clones, roughly 84% seen once. The sample taken for sequencing was peripheral blood. The V gene is TRBV25-1, the J gene TRBJ2-3, with TRBD2 matching 15 bases. The sequence was obtained from a woman aged 55-69 years with COVID-19, enrolled during active disease. The CDR3 loop reads CASRGLAGGRGDTQYF. The CDR3 region has the DNA TGTGCCAGCAGGGGACTAGCGGGGGGCCGGGGAGATACGCAGTATTTT.